This T cell receptor beta chain was sequenced during a study of shared T cell receptors in the human thymus. Germline V gene sequence: CDR1 ENHRY, CDR2 SYGVKD. Trimming stripped 11 bases from V and 5 bases from J, with 12 bases between. The CDR3 contains 11 residues. Only in-frame clones appear in the TCRdb table, and some are missing; sequencing was by immunoSEQ multiplex PCR. The sample contains hundreds of thousands of clones, approximately 95% of which appear only once. The receptor comes from a human donor. The rearrangement uses TRBV10-3 and TRBJ1-2; a possible D gene is TRBD1 (6 bases). The sample was thymocytes. The CDR3 sequence is CAVTDRYGYTF. In DNA form, the CDR3 reads TGTGCCGTAACCGACAGGTATGGCTACACCTTC.